This T cell receptor beta chain was identified in a study of blood T cell repertoires in COVID-19. Overall study context: Material from acute and convalescent COVID-19 was sourced from the United States, Italy and Spain. PBMCs, B-cell-depleted T cells, or T cells provided the cDNA or gDNA that made up the material.

Assay used: immunoSEQ multiplex PCR; TCRdb lists only in-frame clones, some missing. The sample contains roughly 190,000 clones, 86% of which appear only once. Trimming left V 1 base short and J 7 bases short, with 19 bases between. CDR3 size: 16 residues. CDR1 and CDR2 from the germline V gene are SGHNT and YYREEE (reference sequence). In its sample, this clone was seen a few times. The clonotype originates from a woman older than 75 in a cohort sampled during active or convalescent COVID-19. Sequenced: peripheral blood. The V call is TRBV5-4, the J call TRBJ2-3; D uncertain. Here the CDR3 DNA reads TGTGCCAGCAGCTTGTATCGCCGAAACGCACAATATACGCAGTATTTT. It translates to CASSLYRRNAQYTQYF.